This TCR beta chain stems from a study of blood T cell repertoires in COVID-19. Study-level information: Whether acute or convalescent, the COVID-19 samples came from the United States, Italy and Spain. Sources were T cells, B-cell-depleted T cells, or PBMCs; the material itself was cDNA or gDNA.

This CDR3 contains 17 residues. Trimming cost V 1 base and J 2 bases; bases outside gene matches: 9. The germline V gene encodes CDR1 LGHNA and CDR2 YNFKEQ. Per the authors' pipeline: Reference gene primer amplification gave nucleated cell count estimates. Produced via immunoSEQ multiplex PCR; TCRdb's table is partial and in-frame only. That table furnishes V, J and clone size, whereas the DNA furnished D and trimming. Among about 230,000 clones listed, around nine tenths were seen once. The clonotype was recovered from a woman aged 60 to 75 with acute or convalescent COVID-19. The chain couples TRBV4-2 to TRBJ2-7; 9 bases line up with TRBD2. The material sequenced was peripheral blood. CDR3: CASSQGRGVAGAYEQYF. In DNA form, the CDR3 reads TGTGCCAGCAGCCAAGGGCGAGGGGTAGCGGGAGCCTACGAGCAGTACTTC.